The subject of this entry is one T cell receptor (beta chain). All donors qualified as healthy HIV-negative adults and had experienced no recent acute infections or vaccinations. Some clones are missing from TCRdb's copy, which holds only in-frame ones; the method was immunoSEQ multiplex PCR. Of roughly 2.5 million clones detected, approximately 90% appear once; the ten largest clones hold under 0.15%. This specimen comes from a study of shared clonotypes between healthy human individuals. Looked up from germline, CDR1 is LNHDA and CDR2 is SQIVND (reference sequence). This CDR3 is built from 11 residues. V lost 7 bases and J lost 8, with 8 bases in between.

The rearrangement links TRBV19 to TRBJ1-4; D is unclear. Source material: naive CD4+ T cells sorted from blood. Described subset: CD45RA+ positively selected. The clonotype originates from a man aged 18 to 29 in good health. For the CDR3, the DNA is TGTGCCAGTACCACGGGGGAAAAACTGTTTTTT. Encoded protein: CASTTGEKLFF.